This is a list of T cell receptor beta chains from one sample in a study of T-cell memory formation after mild COVID-19. TCRdb re-analysed the 5' RACE reads in MiXCR, keeping a single row per CDR3 protein. The table shows around 250,000 distinct CDR3 sequences, with about a sixth occurring only once. Source material: PBMCs or a T cell subset sorted from them (not recorded which). These receptors all come from a man between 18 and 29 years old who had mild COVID-19 (a few samples of this study predate the infection). Cell type and time point are not known. Each CDR3 is given with its conserved first and last residue. Fields, in order: D gene, clone size, J gene, V gene, CDR3 protein, CDR3 DNA. D genes are given only for firm matches. The size field is filled for only some rows; it gives once, few, many or a size class.

>-|few|TRBJ1-1|TRBV7-2
CASSLDSRPGTEAFF
TGTGCCAGCAGCTTAGATTCCAGACCCGGGACTGAAGCTTTCTTT
>-|-|TRBJ2-6|TRBV6-2/TRBV6-3
CASSYGRVLTF
TGTGCCAGCAGTTACGGACGCGTCCTGACTTTC
>-|-|TRBJ1-3|TRBV5-6
CASSLEGSGNTIYF
TGCGCCAGCAGCTTGGAGGGCTCTGGAAACACCATATATTTT
>-|many|TRBJ1-5|TRBV19
CASRSYSHQPQHF
TGTGCCAGTAGATCATATAGTCATCAGCCCCAGCATTTT
>-|-|TRBJ2-3|TRBV4-3
CASSHPKIIAGSSTDTQYF
TGCGCCAGCAGCCATCCAAAGATAATTGCCGGATCCTCCACAGATACGCAGTATTTT
>-|few|TRBJ1-4|TRBV20-1
CSARHSGADEKLFF
TGCAGTGCTAGACATTCAGGGGCCGATGAAAAACTGTTTTTT
>-|many|TRBJ2-7|TRBV16
CASSHRGSYEQYF
TGTGCCAGCAGCCATCGGGGATCCTACGAGCAGTACTTC
>TRBD2|-|TRBJ2-3|TRBV11-1
CASLAAYTDTQYF
TGTGCCAGTCTAGCGGCTTACACAGATACGCAGTATTTT
>-|few|TRBJ2-5|TRBV6-5
CASRGFGGKETQYF
TGTGCCAGCAGGGGGTTCGGTGGAAAAGAGACCCAGTACTTC
>TRBD1|-|TRBJ1-6|TRBV5-4
CASSRQGYSPLHF
TGTGCCAGCAGTCGACAGGGGTATTCACCCCTCCACTTT
>-|-|TRBJ2-5|TRBV6-5
CASTYNGIGKGETQYF
TGTGCCAGCACCTATAACGGTATTGGGAAGGGAGAGACCCAGTACTTC
>-|-|TRBJ1-1|TRBV7-2
CASSLTGYAEAFF
TGTGCCAGCAGCTTAACAGGGTATGCTGAAGCTTTCTTT
>-|-|TRBJ2-7|TRBV10-3
CAISDPGSGFTEQYF
TGTGCCATCAGTGACCCGGGATCGGGGTTTACCGAGCAGTACTTC
>-|-|TRBJ2-1|TRBV9
CASSVVAVSYNEQFF
TGTGCCAGCAGCGTAGTGGCGGTTTCCTACAATGAGCAGTTCTTC
>-|many|TRBJ2-2|TRBV5-1
CASSLLLDRNTGELFF
TGCGCCAGCAGCTTGCTTCTTGACAGAAACACCGGGGAGCTGTTTTTT
>TRBD1|-|TRBJ1-5|TRBV28
CASSFGDRDIYSNQPQHF
TGTGCCAGCAGTTTTGGTGACAGGGATATATATAGCAATCAGCCCCAGCATTTT
>-|few|TRBJ1-1|TRBV6-2/TRBV6-3
CASSYAGAEAFF
TGTGCCAGCAGTTACGCAGGGGCAGAAGCTTTCTTT
>TRBD2|-|TRBJ2-1|TRBV28
CASRPSGFSGGPGEQFF
TGTGCCAGCAGGCCGAGCGGTTTTAGCGGGGGTCCCGGTGAGCAGTTCTTC
>-|few|TRBJ1-1|TRBV7-8
CASSKMGRNTEAFF
TGTGCCAGCAGCAAAATGGGGAGGAACACTGAAGCTTTCTTT
>-|many|TRBJ1-1|TRBV12-3/TRBV12-4
CATLRREMNTEAFF
TGTGCCACCTTACGCAGGGAAATGAACACTGAAGCTTTCTTT
>-|few|TRBJ2-2|TRBV24-1
CATSDLARNTGELFF
TGTGCCACCAGTGATTTGGCCCGAAACACCGGGGAGCTGTTTTTT
>-|few|TRBJ2-7|TRBV27
CASSFSSGSYEQYF
TGTGCCAGCAGTTTCTCCTCGGGAAGCTACGAGCAGTACTTC
>TRBD2|-|TRBJ2-1|TRBV3-1
CASSRLAGGVSYNEQFF
TGTGCCAGCAGCCGACTAGCGGGGGGCGTATCCTACAATGAGCAGTTCTTC
>-|-|TRBJ1-1|TRBV20-1
CSATRQENTEAFF
TGCAGTGCTACGCGACAGGAAAACACTGAAGCTTTCTTT
>-|few|TRBJ1-1|TRBV5-6
CALRPCSTEAFF
TGTGCCCTTCGACCCTGCTCCACTGAAGCTTTCTTT
>TRBD1|-|TRBJ1-2|TRBV5-6
CASSLAGGGYGYTF
TGTGCCAGCAGCTTGGCAGGGGGCGGCTATGGCTACACCTTC
>-|few|TRBJ1-1|TRBV4-1
CASSQEAGAEAFF
TGCGCCAGCAGCCAAGAAGCCGGCGCTGAAGCTTTCTTT
>-|few|TRBJ2-2|TRBV6-2/TRBV6-3
CATTSPAKAVITGELFF
TGTGCCACTACTTCCCCCGCAAAGGCCGTGATTACCGGGGAGCTGTTTTTT
>TRBD1|-|TRBJ2-3|TRBV28
CASSLQGAPGTDTQYF
TGTGCCAGCAGTCTTCAGGGGGCGCCGGGCACAGATACGCAGTATTTT
>-|few|TRBJ2-1|TRBV11-2
CASSLGRRGGASYNEQFF
TGTGCCAGCAGCTTAGGGAGACGGGGCGGGGCGTCCTACAATGAGCAGTTCTTC
>-|-|TRBJ1-2|TRBV2
CASSATGNYGYTF
TGTGCCAGCAGTGCAACAGGCAACTATGGCTACACCTTC
>-|many|TRBJ2-5|TRBV7-2
CASSFNGGRKQETQYF
TGTGCCAGCAGCTTTAATGGGGGGCGGAAACAAGAGACCCAGTACTTC
>-|few|TRBJ2-5|TRBV6-2/TRBV6-3
CASSYARRGGEETQYF
TGTGCCAGCAGTTACGCACGACGGGGAGGTGAAGAGACCCAGTACTTC
>-|many|TRBJ2-1|TRBV9
CASSVTGGSYNEQFF
TGTGCCAGCAGCGTAACCGGGGGTAGTTACAATGAGCAGTTCTTC
>-|-|TRBJ2-1|TRBV28
CASSRQPTEIEQFF
TGTGCCAGCAGCCGCCAACCGACAGAAATTGAGCAGTTCTTC
>-|few|TRBJ2-3|TRBV7-3
CASSSLTRGDTQYF
TGTGCCAGCAGCTCACTGACTAGGGGAGATACGCAGTATTTT
>TRBD1|few|TRBJ2-5|TRBV2
CASSDWTGRQTQYF
TGTGCCAGCAGTGACTGGACAGGCCGCCAGACCCAGTACTTC
>TRBD1|few|TRBJ1-5|TRBV12-3/TRBV12-4
CASSFTQGIDQPQHF
TGTGCCAGCAGTTTCACACAGGGGATTGACCAGCCCCAGCATTTT
>-|few|TRBJ2-1|TRBV5-1
CASSLSTYNEQFF
TGCGCCAGCAGCTTGAGTACCTACAATGAGCAGTTCTTC
>-|few|TRBJ2-1|TRBV11-2
CASSLDGFYNEQFF
TGTGCCAGCAGCTTAGATGGCTTTTACAATGAGCAGTTCTTC
>-|-|TRBJ2-7|TRBV14
CASSQGPGEQYF
TGTGCCAGCAGCCAAGGTCCCGGAGAGCAGTACTTC
>-|many|TRBJ2-1|TRBV7-8
CASSPRWRTDNEQFF
TGTGCCAGCAGCCCCCGTTGGCGGACTGACAATGAGCAGTTCTTC
>-|few|TRBJ2-1|TRBV7-3
CASSSQGGYNEQFF
TGTGCCAGCAGCTCACAGGGAGGGTACAATGAGCAGTTCTTC
>-|-|TRBJ1-6|TRBV6-2/TRBV6-3
CASSYAGDSYNSPLHF
TGTGCCAGCAGTTACGCAGGGGACTCCTATAATTCACCCCTCCACTTT
>-|-|TRBJ1-1|TRBV6-5
CASSGLLNTEAFF
TGTGCCAGCTCGGGACTTCTCAACACTGAAGCTTTCTTT
>TRBD1|-|TRBJ2-2|TRBV27
CASSLSSRGHGELFF
TGTGCCAGCAGTTTATCGAGCAGGGGGCACGGGGAGCTGTTTTTT
>-|few|TRBJ1-1|TRBV28
CASSLYFEAFF
TGTGCCAGCAGTTTATACTTTGAAGCTTTCTTT
>-|few|TRBJ1-6|TRBV7-6
CASSLGEGRSALHF
TGTGCCAGCAGCTTAGGGGAGGGTCGGTCGGCCCTCCACTTT
>-|many|TRBJ2-7|TRBV7-9
CASSFMADYEQYF
TGTGCCAGCAGCTTTATGGCCGACTACGAGCAGTACTTC
>-|-|TRBJ2-1|TRBV5-1
CASSFGLNEQFF
TGCGCCAGCAGCTTCGGGCTCAATGAGCAGTTCTTC
>-|few|TRBJ1-2|TRBV15
CATSSPGQRYGYTF
TGTGCCACCAGCTCCCCCGGGCAGCGGTATGGCTACACCTTC
>-|-|TRBJ2-1|TRBV30
CAWSVRLWNEQFF
TGTGCCTGGAGTGTAAGGCTCTGGAATGAGCAGTTCTTC
>-|-|TRBJ2-7|TRBV5-1
CASSLAGSAREQYF
TGCGCCAGCAGCTTGGCGGGGTCTGCAAGGGAGCAGTACTTC
>-|-|TRBJ1-2|TRBV9
CASSSFGGRYGYTF
TGTGCCAGCAGCAGCTTCGGGGGACGGTATGGCTACACCTTC
>-|-|TRBJ1-3|TRBV20-1
CSAPYQASGNTIYF
TGCAGTGCACCCTACCAGGCCTCTGGAAACACCATATATTTT
>-|-|TRBJ2-3|TRBV5-1
CASSLAVEGGGDTQYF
TGCGCCAGCAGCTTGGCAGTGGAGGGCGGCGGCGATACGCAGTATTTT
>TRBD1|many|TRBJ1-5|TRBV4-2
CASSQGAQGGNQPQHF
TGTGCCAGCAGCCAAGGGGCACAGGGGGGCAATCAGCCCCAGCATTTT